Listed here is a single TCR beta chain. Antigen specificity is unknown. These data originate in a study of T cells in Graves' hyperthyroidism and ophthalmopathy. Across the whole study: Upon initial diagnosis and before any treatment, peripheral blood was collected.

There are 13 residues in the CDR3. Trimming stripped 7 bases from V and 5 bases from J, with 14 bases between. Germline V CDR1 and CDR2: MGHDK, SYGVNS. RNA transcripts were the template for amplifying TCR beta CDR3 regions. A first-round RT-PCR of the TCR CDR3 used the HTBI primer set. TCRdb independently ran MiXCR on the multiplex PCR reads; one entry per CDR3 protein. Of over 150,000 distinct CDR3 sequences in the sample, roughly 17% are singletons; the top ten hold 40% to 65%. Overall study findings and caveats: Clonotypes that were expanded in thyroid above 0.001 mostly appeared in blood too.

This TCR was recovered from a woman in her fifties or sixties with Graves' hyperthyroidism. This chain links TRBV25-1 with TRBJ1-1; D might be TRBD1 (5 bases). The sequencing input was blood. CDR3 sequence: CASKGHRGTEAFF. The CDR3 DNA reads TGTGCCAGCAAAGGACACCGGGGAACTGAAGCTTTCTTT.